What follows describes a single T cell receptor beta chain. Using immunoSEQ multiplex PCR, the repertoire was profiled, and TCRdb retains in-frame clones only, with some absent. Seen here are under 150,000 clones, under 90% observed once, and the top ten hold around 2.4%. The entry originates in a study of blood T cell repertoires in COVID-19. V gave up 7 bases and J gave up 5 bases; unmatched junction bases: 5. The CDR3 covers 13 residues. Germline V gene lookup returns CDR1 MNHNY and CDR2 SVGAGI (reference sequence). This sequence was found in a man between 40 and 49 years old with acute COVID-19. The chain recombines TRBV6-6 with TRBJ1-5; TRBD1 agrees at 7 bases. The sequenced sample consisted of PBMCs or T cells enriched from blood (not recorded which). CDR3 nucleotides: TGTGCCAGCACTTCGCAGGGGGATCAGCCCCAGCATTTT. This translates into CASTSQGDQPQHF.